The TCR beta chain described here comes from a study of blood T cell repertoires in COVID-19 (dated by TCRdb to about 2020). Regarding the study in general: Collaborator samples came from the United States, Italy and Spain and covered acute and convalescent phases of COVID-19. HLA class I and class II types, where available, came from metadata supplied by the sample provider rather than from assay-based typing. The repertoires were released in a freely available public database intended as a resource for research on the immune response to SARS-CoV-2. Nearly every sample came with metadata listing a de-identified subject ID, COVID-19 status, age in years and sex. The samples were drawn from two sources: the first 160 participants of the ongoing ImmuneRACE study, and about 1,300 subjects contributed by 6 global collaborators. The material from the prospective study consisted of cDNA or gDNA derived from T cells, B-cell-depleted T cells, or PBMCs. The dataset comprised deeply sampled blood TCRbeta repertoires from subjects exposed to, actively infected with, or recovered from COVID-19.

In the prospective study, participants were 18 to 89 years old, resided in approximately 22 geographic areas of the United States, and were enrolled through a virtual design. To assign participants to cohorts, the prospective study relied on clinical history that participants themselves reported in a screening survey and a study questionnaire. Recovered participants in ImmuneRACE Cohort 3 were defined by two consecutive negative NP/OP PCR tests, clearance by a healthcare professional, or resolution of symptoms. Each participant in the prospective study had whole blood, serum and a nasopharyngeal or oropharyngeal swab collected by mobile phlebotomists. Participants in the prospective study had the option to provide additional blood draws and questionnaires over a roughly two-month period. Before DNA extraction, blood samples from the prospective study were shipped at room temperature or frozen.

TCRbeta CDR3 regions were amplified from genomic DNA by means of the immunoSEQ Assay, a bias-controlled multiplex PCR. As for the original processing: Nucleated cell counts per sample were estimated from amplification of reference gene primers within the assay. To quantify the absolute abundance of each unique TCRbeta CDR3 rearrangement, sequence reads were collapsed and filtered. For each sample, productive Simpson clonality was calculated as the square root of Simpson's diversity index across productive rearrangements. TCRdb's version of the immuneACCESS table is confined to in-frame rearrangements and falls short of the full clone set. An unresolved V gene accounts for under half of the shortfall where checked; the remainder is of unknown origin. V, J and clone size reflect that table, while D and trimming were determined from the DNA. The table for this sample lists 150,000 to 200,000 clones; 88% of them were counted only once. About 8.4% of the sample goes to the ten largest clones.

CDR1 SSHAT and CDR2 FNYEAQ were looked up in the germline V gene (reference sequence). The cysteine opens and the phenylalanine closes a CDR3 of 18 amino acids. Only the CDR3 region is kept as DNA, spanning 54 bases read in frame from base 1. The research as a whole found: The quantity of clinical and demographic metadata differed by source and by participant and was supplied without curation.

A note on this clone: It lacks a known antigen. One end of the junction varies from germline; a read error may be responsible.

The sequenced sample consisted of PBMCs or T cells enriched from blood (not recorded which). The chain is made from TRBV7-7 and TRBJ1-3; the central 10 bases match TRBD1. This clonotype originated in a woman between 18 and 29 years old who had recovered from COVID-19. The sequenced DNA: TGTGCTAGCAGCTACTCCGGGACAGGGGTACTGCTGGTAGACACCATATATTTT. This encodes CASSYSGTGVLLVDTIYF.